The rows below give T cell receptor beta chains drawn from one sample of a study of T-cell reconstitution after alpha-beta-depleted transplantation in children. Via MiXCR, TCRdb re-called the PCR reads, giving one row per CDR3 protein. This sample has about 170,000 distinct CDR3 sequences, with 11% found just once. Specimen: PBMCs, collected before TCRalphabeta/CD19-depleted stem cell transplant. The source of these receptors is a boy between 2 and 10 years old with acute myeloid leukemia, due to receive a stem cell transplant. Both conserved end residues are part of each CDR3. The order of the fields is D gene, clone size, J gene, V gene, CDR3 protein, CDR3 DNA. The D gene is left open where the match is weak. Clone size is shown for a subset of rows, as once, few, many or a class of expanded clone.

d_call: TRBD2; clone_size: many; j_call: TRBJ2-2; v_call: TRBV5-1; cdr3_aa: CASSSLAGGSTGELFF; cdr3_nt: TGCGCCAGCAGCTCCCTAGCGGGAGGGTCCACCGGGGAGCTGTTTTTT
d_call: .; clone_size: many; j_call: TRBJ2-5; v_call: TRBV11-2; cdr3_aa: CASSLEDGAGQYF; cdr3_nt: TGTGCCAGCAGCTTAGAAGACGGGGCAGGCCAGTACTTC
d_call: .; clone_size: many; j_call: TRBJ1-5; v_call: TRBV6-1; cdr3_aa: CASSARSNDQPQHF; cdr3_nt: TGTGCCAGCAGTGCCAGGAGTAATGATCAGCCCCAGCATTTT
d_call: TRBD2; clone_size: few; j_call: TRBJ2-1; v_call: TRBV20-1; cdr3_aa: CSAITSGGADEQFF; cdr3_nt: TGCAGTGCTATTACTAGCGGGGGGGCGGATGAGCAGTTCTTC
d_call: .; clone_size: many; j_call: TRBJ2-1; v_call: TRBV11-2; cdr3_aa: CASSRWGHEQFF; cdr3_nt: TGTGCCAGCAGCCGCTGGGGGCATGAGCAGTTCTTC
d_call: .; clone_size: many; j_call: TRBJ1-4; v_call: TRBV7-9; cdr3_aa: CASTLPGGHEKLFF; cdr3_nt: TGTGCCAGCACCCTCCCCGGGGGCCATGAAAAACTGTTTTTT
d_call: .; clone_size: many; j_call: TRBJ1-2; v_call: TRBV4-2; cdr3_aa: CASSQDMAGSYGYTF; cdr3_nt: TGTGCCAGCAGCCAAGATATGGCGGGAAGCTATGGCTACACCTTC
d_call: .; clone_size: once; j_call: TRBJ2-5; v_call: TRBV19; cdr3_aa: CASSTRQGGTQYF; cdr3_nt: TGTGCCAGTAGTACCAGACAGGGAGGGACCCAGTACTTC
d_call: TRBD1; clone_size: once; j_call: TRBJ1-5; v_call: TRBV12-3/TRBV12-4; cdr3_aa: CASSAAGGNQPQHF; cdr3_nt: TGTGCCAGCAGTGCAGCAGGGGGGAATCAGCCCCAGCATTTT
d_call: TRBD2; clone_size: many; j_call: TRBJ2-3; v_call: TRBV5-1; cdr3_aa: CASSGGGAGIADTQYF; cdr3_nt: TGCGCCAGCAGCGGCGGGGGAGCGGGGATCGCAGATACGCAGTATTTT
d_call: TRBD2; clone_size: few; j_call: TRBJ2-3; v_call: TRBV27; cdr3_aa: CASSSPQVWGGDPTDTQYF; cdr3_nt: TGTGCCAGCAGTTCCCCCCAGGTATGGGGGGGGGACCCCACAGATACGCAGTATTTT
d_call: TRBD1; clone_size: many; j_call: TRBJ1-5; v_call: TRBV20-1; cdr3_aa: CSANRDRGQPQHF; cdr3_nt: TGCAGTGCCAACCGGGACAGGGGACAGCCCCAGCATTTT
d_call: TRBD2; clone_size: many; j_call: TRBJ2-1; v_call: TRBV11-1; cdr3_aa: CASSFLAGLVNSYNEQFF; cdr3_nt: TGTGCCAGCAGCTTCCTAGCGGGGCTAGTTAACTCCTACAATGAGCAGTTCTTC
d_call: .; clone_size: many; j_call: TRBJ2-7; v_call: TRBV28; cdr3_aa: CASSRRVAGKGEQYF; cdr3_nt: TGTGCCAGCAGCCGCCGGGTGGCAGGGAAGGGCGAGCAGTACTTC
d_call: .; clone_size: .; j_call: TRBJ1-6; v_call: TRBV9; cdr3_aa: CASSVVGENSPLHF; cdr3_nt: TGTGCCAGCAGCGTAGTAGGGGAGAATTCACCCCTCCACTTT
d_call: .; clone_size: many; j_call: TRBJ1-5; v_call: TRBV2; cdr3_aa: CASKGISNQPQHF; cdr3_nt: TGTGCCAGCAAAGGGATTAGCAATCAGCCCCAGCATTTT
d_call: TRBD2; clone_size: many; j_call: TRBJ2-1; v_call: TRBV12-3/TRBV12-4; cdr3_aa: CASSLDGLAGVRFF; cdr3_nt: TGTGCCAGCAGTTTAGACGGACTAGCGGGGGTCCGATTCTTC
d_call: TRBD1; clone_size: many; j_call: TRBJ1-5; v_call: TRBV10-3; cdr3_aa: CAISESWEGASNQPQHF; cdr3_nt: TGTGCCATCAGTGAGTCGTGGGAGGGGGCGAGCAATCAGCCCCAGCATTTT
d_call: .; clone_size: many; j_call: TRBJ1-1; v_call: TRBV20-1; cdr3_aa: CSAGQPNTEAFF; cdr3_nt: TGCAGTGCTGGACAGCCGAACACTGAAGCTTTCTTT
d_call: TRBD1; clone_size: many; j_call: TRBJ2-1; v_call: TRBV7-9; cdr3_aa: CASSSRDSYNEQFF; cdr3_nt: TGTGCCAGCAGCTCCCGGGACAGCTACAATGAGCAGTTCTTC
d_call: .; clone_size: many; j_call: TRBJ1-1; v_call: TRBV29-1; cdr3_aa: CSVPGTLNTEAFF; cdr3_nt: TGCAGCGTCCCGGGGACCTTGAACACTGAAGCTTTCTTT
d_call: .; clone_size: many; j_call: TRBJ1-6; v_call: TRBV20-1; cdr3_aa: CSARSTANSPLHF; cdr3_nt: TGCAGTGCTAGGTCTACAGCTAATTCACCCCTCCACTTT
d_call: .; clone_size: many; j_call: TRBJ1-5; v_call: TRBV2; cdr3_aa: CASTSDSLNQPQHF; cdr3_nt: TGTGCCAGCACTTCCGACAGCCTAAATCAGCCCCAGCATTTT
d_call: TRBD1; clone_size: many; j_call: TRBJ1-2; v_call: TRBV9; cdr3_aa: CASSVGQGSYGYTF; cdr3_nt: TGTGCCAGCAGCGTAGGACAGGGAAGCTATGGCTACACCTTC
d_call: TRBD2; clone_size: many; j_call: TRBJ2-3; v_call: TRBV27; cdr3_aa: CASSSLAGGRTDTQYF; cdr3_nt: TGTGCCAGCAGTTCCCTAGCGGGGGGCCGCACAGATACGCAGTATTTT
d_call: .; clone_size: many; j_call: TRBJ2-1; v_call: TRBV20-1; cdr3_aa: CSASWGGSSYNEQFF; cdr3_nt: TGCAGTGCTAGCTGGGGCGGAAGCTCCTACAATGAGCAGTTCTTC
d_call: .; clone_size: many; j_call: TRBJ2-2; v_call: TRBV10-2; cdr3_aa: CASRPRTGRNTGELFF; cdr3_nt: TGCGCCAGCAGACCTAGGACGGGCAGGAACACCGGGGAGCTGTTTTTT
d_call: .; clone_size: many; j_call: TRBJ2-2; v_call: TRBV7-2; cdr3_aa: CASSAKSSVTGELFF; cdr3_nt: TGTGCCAGCAGCGCAAAATCTAGCGTCACCGGGGAGCTGTTTTTT
d_call: TRBD2; clone_size: many; j_call: TRBJ2-5; v_call: TRBV4-1; cdr3_aa: CASSQTGTKETQYF; cdr3_nt: TGCGCCAGCAGCCAGACCGGGACTAAAGAGACCCAGTACTTC
d_call: .; clone_size: many; j_call: TRBJ2-7; v_call: TRBV20-1; cdr3_aa: CSARDPFTYEQYF; cdr3_nt: TGCAGTGCTAGAGATCCGTTTACTTACGAGCAGTACTTC
d_call: TRBD1; clone_size: many; j_call: TRBJ2-3; v_call: TRBV6-5; cdr3_aa: CASSYEGQGPTDTQYF; cdr3_nt: TGTGCCAGCAGTTACGAGGGACAGGGGCCCACAGATACGCAGTATTTT
d_call: .; clone_size: many; j_call: TRBJ2-3; v_call: TRBV6-2/TRBV6-3; cdr3_aa: CASRGGFREFTDTQYF; cdr3_nt: TGTGCCAGCAGGGGTGGATTCAGGGAGTTCACAGATACGCAGTATTTT
d_call: TRBD2; clone_size: many; j_call: TRBJ2-7; v_call: TRBV27; cdr3_aa: CASSPSAGLAGVEQYF; cdr3_nt: TGTGCCAGCAGCCCATCGGCGGGGCTAGCGGGAGTGGAGCAGTACTTC
d_call: .; clone_size: .; j_call: TRBJ2-1; v_call: TRBV10-1; cdr3_aa: CASSESTGRSYNEQFF; cdr3_nt: TGCGCCAGCAGTGAGTCGACAGGGAGGTCCTACAATGAGCAGTTCTTC
d_call: .; clone_size: many; j_call: TRBJ2-3; v_call: TRBV5-1; cdr3_aa: CASSLVQRADTQYF; cdr3_nt: TGCGCCAGCAGCTTGGTTCAAAGGGCAGATACGCAGTATTTT
d_call: .; clone_size: many; j_call: TRBJ1-5; v_call: TRBV20-1; cdr3_aa: CSARGRGIGGQPQHF; cdr3_nt: TGCAGTGCTAGAGGGAGGGGGATAGGGGGTCAGCCCCAGCATTTT
d_call: .; clone_size: many; j_call: TRBJ2-5; v_call: TRBV7-6; cdr3_aa: CASSLSFQGTQYF; cdr3_nt: TGTGCCAGCAGCTTATCCTTCCAGGGGACCCAGTACTTC
d_call: .; clone_size: many; j_call: TRBJ1-6; v_call: TRBV20-1; cdr3_aa: CSADSSYNSPLHF; cdr3_nt: TGCAGTGCTGACAGCTCCTATAATTCACCCCTCCACTTT
d_call: .; clone_size: many; j_call: TRBJ2-7; v_call: TRBV4-1; cdr3_aa: CASSQARESEQYF; cdr3_nt: TGCGCCAGCAGCCAAGCACGGGAGTCCGAGCAGTACTTC
d_call: .; clone_size: many; j_call: TRBJ1-5; v_call: TRBV11-1; cdr3_aa: CASSEDGRINQPQHF; cdr3_nt: TGTGCCAGCAGCGAGGACGGACGGATCAATCAGCCCCAGCATTTT
d_call: TRBD1; clone_size: many; j_call: TRBJ1-5; v_call: TRBV15; cdr3_aa: CATSSGGLGQPQHF; cdr3_nt: TGTGCCACCAGCTCAGGGGGATTGGGTCAGCCCCAGCATTTT
d_call: TRBD2; clone_size: many; j_call: TRBJ2-1; v_call: TRBV20-1; cdr3_aa: CSARRLAGGWNEQFF; cdr3_nt: TGCAGTGCCAGGAGACTAGCGGGGGGTTGGAATGAGCAGTTCTTC